This T cell receptor (beta chain) comes out of a study of low-dose radiotherapy and immunotherapy resistance in tumors. Alpha and beta chains were covered, as first-strand cDNA relied on TRAV- and TRBV-specific primers. TCR amplification involved roughly 21 PCR cycles with a constant-region primer and V-primer adapter. Via MiXCR, TCRdb re-called the reads, giving one row per CDR3 protein. This sample has tens of thousands of distinct CDR3 sequences; around 20% occur once, and the top ten carry roughly 13%. This clonotype came up many times. Germline V lookup: CDR1 SGHTA, CDR2 FQGNSA. Between the trimmed V and J ends, which lost 7 bases and 1 base, there was a span of 20 bases. CDR3 size: 16 residues. Documented time point: after trial treatment. Treatment defined: LDRT plus nivolumab, ipilimumab, low-dose cyclophosphamide and aspirin (RACIN trial).

J is TRBJ2-7 and V is TRBV7-2, with D hard to call. This receptor was obtained from a female donor with ovarian cancer. The starting material was PBMCs, obtained after low-dose radiotherapy plus immunotherapy. In nucleotides, the CDR3 is TGTGCCAGCACTCAGGTAATAGGGTCATCGTCCTACGAGCAGTACTTC. This sequence encodes CASTQVIGSSSYEQYF.